This note documents a single TCR beta chain sequence. Its antigen is still unknown. This sample was taken from a study of OX40 agonist ivuxolimab in advanced cancers. Across the whole study: Participants averaged about 60 years of age (range roughly 23 to 90) and were about 85% male. Whole-study findings and limits: Researchers report that CD8+ T cells had, on average, more expanded clones than CD4+.

Individuals having autoimmune disease history or systemic immunosuppression were not enrolled. Sampled blood was obtained at baseline, cycle 4 day 1, and cycle 7 day 1. Some clones are missing from TCRdb's copy, which holds only in-frame ones; the method was immunoSEQ multiplex PCR. Of tens of thousands of clones listed, about 86% were seen once; the top ten hold 6.5%. The sequencing used CD4+ or CD8+ T cells sorted from blood, collected in a trial of the OX40 agonist ivuxolimab. The clonotype comes from an adult with an advanced solid tumor such as melanoma, head and neck, liver or kidney cancer.

CDR3 coding DNA: TGTGCCACCAGCGGAAGGTACACAGATACGCAGTATTTT. Its translation: CATSGRYTDTQYF. This rearrangement joins TRBV15 to TRBJ2-3; no firm D call. This CDR3 region has 13 residues. V lost 5 bases and J lost 2, with 8 bases in between. Germline-derived CDR1 and CDR2 are LNHNV and YYDKDF (reference sequence).